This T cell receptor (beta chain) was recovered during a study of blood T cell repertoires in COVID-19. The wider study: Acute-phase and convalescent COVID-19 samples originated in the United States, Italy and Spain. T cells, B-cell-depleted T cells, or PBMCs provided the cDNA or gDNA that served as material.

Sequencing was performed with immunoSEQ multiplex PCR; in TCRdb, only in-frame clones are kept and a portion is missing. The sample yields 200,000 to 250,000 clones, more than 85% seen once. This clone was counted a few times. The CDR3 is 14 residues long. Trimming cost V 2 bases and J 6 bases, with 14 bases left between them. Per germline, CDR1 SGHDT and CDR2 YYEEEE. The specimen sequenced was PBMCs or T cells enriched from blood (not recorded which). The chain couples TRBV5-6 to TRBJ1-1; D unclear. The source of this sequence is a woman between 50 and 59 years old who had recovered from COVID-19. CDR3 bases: TGTGCCAGCAGCTTCCAAACCGAGCACGCTGAAGCTTTCTTT. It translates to CASSFQTEHAEAFF.